These 28 T cell receptor beta chains were all obtained from the same sample, sequenced in a study of monozygotic twins with inflammatory bowel disease. TCRdb derives one entry per CDR3 protein from the 5' RACE reads, leaving out DNA. The ten most abundant clones cover more than 4.5% of a sample with just under 45,000 distinct CDR3 sequences. What was sequenced was blood. The receptors come from a human donor with ulcerative colitis or Crohn's disease, or a healthy co-twin of an affected twin (not recorded which).

This chain links TRBV27 with TRBJ2-6; with no DNA, the TCRdb D assignment of TRBD1 cannot be verified. CDR1 and CDR2 from the germline V gene are MNHEY and SMNVEV (reference sequence). The CDR3 is 19 residues long. The CDR3 is CASSSGNRRVVTGANVLTF. The full variable domain, completed using reference TRBV27 and TRBJ2-6, is EAQVTQNPRYLITVTGKKLTVTCSQNMNHEYMSWYRQDPGLGLRQIYYSMNVEVTDKGDVPEGYKVSRKEKRNFPLILESPSPNQTSLYFCASSSGNRRVVTGANVLTFGAGSRLTVL.

The V call is TRBV27, the J call TRBJ1-5; checking the TCRdb D call of TRBD1 is not possible without DNA. CDR1 is MNHEY and CDR2 is SMNVEV in the germline V gene (reference sequence). The CDR3 length is 14 residues. CDR3 amino acids: CASRGVFSNQPQHF.

This CDR3 is CASNLGTGANTEAFF. The chain couples TRBV12-3 or TRBV12-4 to TRBJ1-1; checking the TCRdb D call of TRBD1 is not possible without DNA. This CDR3 spans 15 amino acids.

The V call is TRBV19, the J call TRBJ2-5; TCRdb's D call of TRBD1 is untestable without DNA. CDR1 and CDR2 (germline): LNHDA, SQIVND (reference sequence). This CDR3 contains 15 residues. The CDR3 is CASSIFSGNQETQYF. Full variable domain (missing parts from reference TRBV19 and TRBJ2-5): DGGITQSPKYLFRKEGQNVTLSCEQNLNHDAMYWYRQDPGQGLRLIYYSQIVNDFQKGDIAEGYSVSREKKESFPLTVTSAQKNPTAFYLCASSIFSGNQETQYFGPGTRLLVL.

This chain connects TRBV20-1 to TRBJ2-1; TCRdb reports TRBD1, a call that lacks DNA to check it against. Germline lookup yields CDR1 DFQATT and CDR2 SNEGSKA (reference sequence). CDR3 length: 15 amino acids. The CDR3 loop reads CSAINTGLRYNEQFF.

The chain links TRBV20-1 to TRBJ1-4; there is no DNA to check the TCRdb D call of TRBD1. CDR1 is DFQATT and CDR2 is SNEGSKA in the germline V gene (reference sequence). The CDR3 runs 14 residues. CDR3 in amino acids: CSARRAGMDEKLFF.

This chain links TRBV7-9 with TRBJ2-2; TCRdb's D call, TRBD1, is unchecked because there is no DNA. Germline lookup yields CDR1 SEHNR and CDR2 FQNEAQ (reference sequence). This CDR3 region has 16 residues. The chain's CDR3 is CASSFGGATLTGELFF.

The chain couples TRBV9 to TRBJ2-1; the TCRdb call, TRBD1, lacks DNA for checking. Germline V gene lookup returns CDR1 SGDLS and CDR2 YYNGEE. This CDR3 spans 16 amino acids. CDR3 sequence reads: CASSPTPRGLYNEQFF.

V usage is TRBV7-2 and J usage is TRBJ2-5; TCRdb's D gene call, TRBD2, goes unchecked for lack of DNA. Germline V gives CDR1 SGHTA, CDR2 FQGNSA. The CDR3 runs to 14 residues. The CDR3 here is CASSPTSGEETQYF.

The chain carries TRBV28 and TRBJ1-2; TCRdb gives TRBD1 as the D gene, but with no DNA this cannot be confirmed. Germline loops: CDR1 MDHEN, CDR2 SYDVKM. The CDR3 is made up of 12 amino acids. This CDR3 is CASSRTGRGYTF.

The V and J genes are TRBV6-6 and TRBJ2-7; TCRdb lists TRBD1, though no DNA is available to test this call. Germline V gives CDR1 MNHNY, CDR2 SVGAGI (reference sequence). The CDR3 is 11 amino acids. The CDR3 here is CASSPLGEQYF.

The chain recombines TRBV11-2 with TRBJ2-5; as DNA is missing, the TRBD2 call by TCRdb cannot be tested. This CDR3 has 16 residues. Germline CDR1 SGHAT, CDR2 FQNNGV. The CDR3 protein is CASSLGPAGGEETQYF.

V gene TRBV19 combines with J gene TRBJ2-4; lacking DNA, the TRBD1 call made by TCRdb goes unchecked. Germline CDR1 reads LNHDA; CDR2 reads SQIVND (reference sequence). The CDR3 consists of 17 residues. CDR3 in amino acids: CASSIAGTGVPKNIQYF.

The chain employs TRBV20-1 and TRBJ2-3; the D call of TRBD2 rests on TCRdb alone, since no DNA is present to check it. CDR3 length: 13 residues. Germline V lookup: CDR1 DFQATT, CDR2 SNEGSKA (reference sequence). The CDR3 protein is CSVLEGRLATQYF.

This rearrangement joins TRBV28 to TRBJ2-7; TCRdb proposes TRBD1, but this gene call is untestable without DNA. Germline lookup yields CDR1 MDHEN and CDR2 SYDVKM. This CDR3 is built from 14 residues. The CDR3 region is CASSSLGETYEQYF.

This rearrangement joins TRBV29-1 to TRBJ1-1; no DNA is available, so the TRBD1 call from TCRdb remains unchecked. The CDR3 has 12 amino acids. CDR1 and CDR2 (germline): SQVTM, ANQGSEA. CDR3 region: CSVWTGPTEAFF.

V gene TRBV6-5 combines with J gene TRBJ1-5; the D call from TCRdb, TRBD1, cannot be confirmed without DNA. The CDR3 totals 16 residues. Germline V gene sequence: CDR1 MNHEY, CDR2 SVGAGI. The CDR3 reads CASSYTGGGGNQPQHF.

J is TRBJ2-1 and V is TRBV7-2; TCRdb's D call, TRBD1, is unchecked because there is no DNA. The CDR3 totals 15 residues. CDR1 is SGHTA, CDR2 FQGNSA, per germline. CDR3 sequence reads: CASSLRGGGAHEQFF.

This chain joins TRBV7-3 and TRBJ2-2; without DNA, the TCRdb call of TRBD1 cannot be checked. CDR3 length: 15 amino acids. Germline V lookup: CDR1 SGHTA, CDR2 FQGTGA. CDR3 sequence reads: CASSSPDRETGELFF.

V usage is TRBV5-6 and J usage is TRBJ2-6; the TRBD2 assignment by TCRdb is unverifiable without DNA. CDR3 length equals 17 residues. Germline V gene lookup returns CDR1 SGHDT and CDR2 YYEEEE. CDR3 loop: CASSLTSTPSGANVLTF.

The V and J genes are TRBV30 and TRBJ1-1; absent DNA, TCRdb's TRBD1 call cannot be checked. In germline, CDR1 is GTSNPN, CDR2 SVGIG (reference sequence). The CDR3 spans 16 residues. The CDR3 here is CAWRGTDRGGSTEAFF.

The V call is TRBV19, the J call TRBJ2-3; TCRdb indicates TRBD1, and absent DNA this call remains unverified. CDR1 is LNHDA and CDR2 is SQIVND in the germline V gene (reference sequence). The CDR3 is made up of 16 amino acids. CDR3 in amino acids: CASSSIGTGKIDTQYF.

This CDR3 reads CSASPRGLSYEQYF. This sequence joins TRBV20-1 and TRBJ2-7; TCRdb returns TRBD1, unconfirmable since there is no DNA. The CDR3 runs 14 residues. CDR1 DFQATT and CDR2 SNEGSKA come from the germline V gene (reference sequence).

The CDR3 is CASSLGGYSTDTQYF. The chain uses TRBV6-1 and TRBJ2-3; absent DNA, TCRdb's TRBD1 call cannot be checked. The CDR3 is made up of 15 amino acids. Germline V lookup: CDR1 MNHNS, CDR2 SASEGT.

The chain joins TRBV10-3 to TRBJ1-2; TCRdb names TRBD1, which stays unverified in the absence of DNA. Germline V gene lookup returns CDR1 ENHRY and CDR2 SYGVKD. This CDR3 region has 15 residues. The CDR3 protein is CAISAGTGIEYGYTF.

CDR3 amino acids: CASSTTHSNQPQHF. This chain connects TRBV19 to TRBJ1-5. The germline V gene has CDR1 LNHDA and CDR2 SQIVND (reference sequence). The CDR3 is 14 amino acids.

The V call is TRBV5-4, the J call TRBJ2-5; no DNA is available, so the TRBD2 call from TCRdb remains unchecked. In germline, CDR1 is SGHNT, CDR2 YYREEE (reference sequence). The CDR3 has 19 residues. CDR3 sequence reads: CASSLAPNEGRLNQETQYF.

The rearrangement joins TRBV7-2 to TRBJ2-1; with no DNA, the TCRdb D assignment of TRBD2 cannot be verified. The germline CDR1 and CDR2 sequences are SGHTA and FQGNSA. The CDR3 contains 15 residues. The CDR3: CASSEGPPRYNEQFF.